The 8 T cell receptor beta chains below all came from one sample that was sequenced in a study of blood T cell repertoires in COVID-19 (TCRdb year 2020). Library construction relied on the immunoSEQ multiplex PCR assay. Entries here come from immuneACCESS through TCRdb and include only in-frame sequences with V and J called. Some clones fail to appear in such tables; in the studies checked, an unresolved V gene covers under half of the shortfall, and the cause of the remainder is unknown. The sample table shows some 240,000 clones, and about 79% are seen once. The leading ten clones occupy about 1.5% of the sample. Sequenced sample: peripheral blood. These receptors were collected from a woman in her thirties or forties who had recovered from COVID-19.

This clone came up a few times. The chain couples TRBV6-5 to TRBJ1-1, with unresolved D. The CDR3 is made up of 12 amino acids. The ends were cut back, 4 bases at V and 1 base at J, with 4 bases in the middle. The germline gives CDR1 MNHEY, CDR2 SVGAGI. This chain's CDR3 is CASSSGNTEAFF. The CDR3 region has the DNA TGTGCCAGCAGTTCGGGGAACACTGAAGCTTTCTTT.

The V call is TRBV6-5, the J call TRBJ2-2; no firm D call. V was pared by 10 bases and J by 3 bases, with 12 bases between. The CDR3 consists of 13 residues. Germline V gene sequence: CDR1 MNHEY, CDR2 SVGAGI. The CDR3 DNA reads TGTGCCACCCTAGAGCGAGACACCGGGGAGCTGTTTTTT. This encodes CATLERDTGELFF.

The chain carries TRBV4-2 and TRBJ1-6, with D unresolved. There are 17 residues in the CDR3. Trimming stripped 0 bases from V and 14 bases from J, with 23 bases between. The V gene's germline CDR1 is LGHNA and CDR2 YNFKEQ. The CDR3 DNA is TGTGCCAGCAGCCAAGATAGGCTGAAGACAACCCTCGCCACCCTCCACTTT. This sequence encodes CASSQDRLKTTLATLHF.

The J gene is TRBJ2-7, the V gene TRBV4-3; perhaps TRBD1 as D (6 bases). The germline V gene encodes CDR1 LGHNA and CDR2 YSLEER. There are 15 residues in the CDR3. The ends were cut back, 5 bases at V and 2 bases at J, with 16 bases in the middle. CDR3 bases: TGCGCCAGCAGCGGGGGTACAGGGTTGGCCTACGAGCAGTACTTC. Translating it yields CASSGGTGLAYEQYF.

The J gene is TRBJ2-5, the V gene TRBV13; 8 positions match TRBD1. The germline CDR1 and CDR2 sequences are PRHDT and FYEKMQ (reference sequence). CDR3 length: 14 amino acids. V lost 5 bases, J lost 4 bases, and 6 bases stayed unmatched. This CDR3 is CASSGSGGRETQYF. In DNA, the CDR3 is TGTGCCAGCAGCGGATCAGGGGGCAGAGAGACCCAGTACTTC.

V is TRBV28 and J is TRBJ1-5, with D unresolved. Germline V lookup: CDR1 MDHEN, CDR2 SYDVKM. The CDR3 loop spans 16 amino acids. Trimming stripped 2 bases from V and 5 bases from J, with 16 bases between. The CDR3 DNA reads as TGTGCCAGCAGTTTAGGAGGATCTGGTGCTGATCAGCCCCAGCATTTT. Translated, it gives CASSLGGSGADQPQHF.

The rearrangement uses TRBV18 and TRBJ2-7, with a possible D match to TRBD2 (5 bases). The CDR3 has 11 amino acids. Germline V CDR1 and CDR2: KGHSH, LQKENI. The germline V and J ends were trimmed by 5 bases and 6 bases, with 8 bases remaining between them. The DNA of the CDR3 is TGTGCCAGCTCAGATGGGAGCGAGCAGTACTTC. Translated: CASSDGSEQYF.

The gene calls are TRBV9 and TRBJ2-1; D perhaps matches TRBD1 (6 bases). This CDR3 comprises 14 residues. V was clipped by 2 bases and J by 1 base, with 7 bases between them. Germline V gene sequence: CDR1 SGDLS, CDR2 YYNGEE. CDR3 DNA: TGTGCCAGCAGCGTCGACAGGTCCTACAATGAGCAGTTCTTC. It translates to CASSVDRSYNEQFF.